This paragraph reports one TCR beta chain. The sample belongs to a study of HIV-infected patients and healthy controls. V was clipped by 5 bases and J by 3 bases; unmatched bases: 7. The CDR3 extends over 15 amino acids. TCRdb processed the 5' RACE reads anew with MiXCR; each CDR3 protein has one entry. The data contain around 62,000 distinct CDR3 sequences, about 19% of them singletons. The specimen was CD4+ T cells from blood. The gene calls are TRBV12-3 or TRBV12-4 and TRBJ2-3; 8 positions match TRBD2. The TCR sequence derives from a human donor in good health. CDR3 residues: CASSPAGAGTDTQYF. In DNA, the CDR3 is TGTGCCAGCAGTCCAGCGGGAGCGGGAACAGATACGCAGTATTTT.